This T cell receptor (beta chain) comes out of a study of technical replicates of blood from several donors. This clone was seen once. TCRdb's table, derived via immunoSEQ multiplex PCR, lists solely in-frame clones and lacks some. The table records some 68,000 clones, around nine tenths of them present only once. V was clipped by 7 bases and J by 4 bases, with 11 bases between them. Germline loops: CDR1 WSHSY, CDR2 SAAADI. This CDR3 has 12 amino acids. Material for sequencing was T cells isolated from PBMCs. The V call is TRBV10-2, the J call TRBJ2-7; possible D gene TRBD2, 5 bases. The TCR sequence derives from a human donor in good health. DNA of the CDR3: TGCGCCAGCACCGAGGGAGCTTACGAGCAGTACTTC. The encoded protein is CASTEGAYEQYF.